A single sample gave rise to the 21 T cell receptor beta chains below, sequenced in a study of regulatory T cells in long-lasting Graves disease. Combining iRepertoire HTBI primers with Arm-PCR of CDR3 regions, the authors built TCR beta libraries. In TCRdb, the multiplex PCR reads were re-called with MiXCR into one record per CDR3 protein. The profile shows a few hundred thousand distinct CDR3 sequences, around 15% of them singletons. The sample's time point: newly diagnosed GD, antithyroid drugs for less than 3 months. PBMCs provided the RNA from which the TCR library was made. These sequences were also reported in another study, on T cells in Graves' hyperthyroidism and ophthalmopathy.

The starting material was peripheral blood mononuclear cells (PBMCs), obtained at new diagnosis, from a patient treated with antithyroid drugs. The receptors derive from a woman aged 18-29 years with Graves disease.

V and J are TRBV5-1 and TRBJ2-3, with 14 positions matching TRBD2. The CDR3 runs to 16 residues. The germline CDR1 and CDR2 sequences are SGHRS and YFSETQ. V gave up 5 bases and J gave up 4 bases; unmatched junction bases: 6. DNA for the CDR3: TGCGCCAGCAGGGCCCCGGGACTAGCGGGAGCAGATACGCAGTATTTT. It specifies CASRAPGLAGADTQYF.

This clonotype was seen ten or more times. This chain connects TRBV30 to TRBJ1-1, with TRBD1 matching 8 bases. CDR3 length: 17 amino acids. CDR1 is GTSNPN and CDR2 is SVGIG in the germline V gene (reference sequence). The junction had 10 bases not matched to a gene; V was cut back by 0 bases and J by 1 base. The CDR3 here is CAWSVSRTQGANTEAFF. The CDR3 region has the DNA TGTGCCTGGAGTGTATCACGAACCCAGGGGGCGAACACTGAAGCTTTCTTT.

This clonotype was recorded a few times. The rearrangement joins TRBV29-1 to TRBJ2-1, with D unclear. The germline V gene has CDR1 SQVTM and CDR2 ANQGSEA. CDR3 length: 12 residues. CDR3 in amino acids: CSSSKGYNEQFF. The CDR3 DNA reads as TGCAGTTCATCGAAGGGCTACAATGAGCAGTTCTTC.

This clonotype has at least ten counts. V is TRBV3-1 and J is TRBJ2-3; D gene unclear. V was shortened by 1 base and J by 5 bases, with 4 bases between the two germline ends. The CDR3 is 12 residues long. In germline, CDR1 is LGHDT, CDR2 YNNKEL (reference sequence). The CDR3 protein is CASSQVKDTQYF. The CDR3, as DNA: TGTGCCAGCAGCCAAGTGAAAGATACGCAGTATTTT.

This clonotype was detected only a few times. This chain connects TRBV3-1 to TRBJ1-3; 11 nucleotides align to TRBD1. The length of the CDR3 is 16 residues. Germline assignment: CDR1 LGHDT and CDR2 YNNKEL (reference sequence). The V and J ends lost 3 bases and 3 bases, in that order; junction bases with no gene match: 4. CDR3 coding DNA: TGTGCCAGCAGCCACCGGGACAGGGGGATTGGAAACACCATATATTTT. It specifies CASSHRDRGIGNTIYF.

The rearrangement links TRBV28 to TRBJ1-2; TRBD1 matches at 12 bases. With V trimmed by 5 bases and J by 6 bases, 4 bases remained unmatched. Germline V gene data show CDR1 as MDHEN and CDR2 as SYDVKM. This CDR3 comprises 14 residues. DNA for the CDR3: TGTGCCAGCAGTCCGGGACAGGGGGCAGATGGCTACACCTTC. This gives the protein CASSPGQGADGYTF.

This clonotype has a single count. V and J are TRBV20-1 and TRBJ2-1; 11 positions match TRBD2. CDR3 length: 14 amino acids. Germline lookup yields CDR1 DFQATT and CDR2 SNEGSKA (reference sequence). Trimming at V came to 0 bases and at J to 8 bases, leaving 3 bases not matched to a gene. The CDR3 nucleotides are TGCAGTGCTAGAGATTCTAGCGGGAGGTATGAGCAGTTCTTC. This codes for CSARDSSGRYEQFF.

The chain joins TRBV5-1 to TRBJ1-6; D remains ambiguous. Between the trimmed V and J ends, which lost 4 bases and 10 bases, there was a span of 15 bases. Germline CDR1 and CDR2: SGHRS and YFSETQ. The CDR3 is 14 residues long. The CDR3 nucleotides are TGCGCCAGCAGCGAGGACCGCCTGAGGTCACCCCTCCACTTT. This gives the protein CASSEDRLRSPLHF.

The V call is TRBV28, the J call TRBJ2-1; 10 positions agree with TRBD2. The V gene's germline CDR1 is MDHEN and CDR2 SYDVKM. Germline trimming cut 7 bases from V and 2 bases from J; bases unmatched to any gene: 8. This CDR3 has 16 amino acids. The CDR3 region is CASKYSGTSAYNEQFF. The CDR3 DNA reads TGTGCCAGCAAATATTCCGGGACTAGCGCCTACAATGAGCAGTTCTTC.

This clonotype was seen many times. The V and J genes are TRBV6-1 and TRBJ2-2, with 8 bases fitting TRBD2. CDR1 and CDR2 (germline): MNHNS, SASEGT. This CDR3 region has 14 residues. J gave up 6 bases and V 7 bases, and 7 bases lay outside the gene matches. The CDR3 is CASIFPGGAGELFF. CDR3 sequence (DNA): TGTGCCAGCATATTTCCCGGGGGGGCCGGGGAGCTGTTTTTT.

At least ten counts were recorded for this clonotype. The rearrangement uses TRBV12-3 or TRBV12-4 and TRBJ2-7, with 7 bases that match TRBD2. This CDR3 region has 13 residues. The junction had 5 bases not matched to a gene; V was cut back by 6 bases and J by 3 bases. The CDR3 DNA reads as TGTGCCAGCAGCGGGGAGGGACGCTACGAGCAGTACTTC. It is translated as CASSGEGRYEQYF.

This clonotype was counted many times. The chain couples TRBV30 to TRBJ1-1; the D gene is possibly TRBD1 (5 bases). V was pared by 6 bases and J by 4 bases, with 15 bases between. Germline CDR1 is GTSNPN and CDR2 is SVGIG (reference sequence). This CDR3 spans 13 amino acids. The CDR3 loop reads CACNRQYLTEAFF. Written as DNA, the CDR3 is TGTGCCTGCAACAGACAGTACCTCACTGAAGCTTTCTTT.

In DNA form, the CDR3 reads TGCAGCGTTCGAGTCGGGGCAGGGGGCGTTGTCGGGGAGCTGTTTTTT. It translates to CSVRVGAGGVVGELFF. This rearrangement joins TRBV29-1 to TRBJ2-2; TRBD1 matches 8 bases. Germline V gene sequence: CDR1 SQVTM, CDR2 ANQGSEA. V trimming: 5 bases; J trimming: 7 bases; junction bases outside the gene matches: 15. The CDR3 is made up of 16 amino acids.

Ten or more counts support this clonotype. The V call is TRBV3-1, the J call TRBJ2-5; D call uncertain. This CDR3 comprises 14 residues. Trimming removed 4 bases from V and 0 bases from J, with 9 bases in between. Germline V gives CDR1 LGHDT, CDR2 YNNKEL (reference sequence). CDR3 loop: CASSPTTYQETQYF. The CDR3 nucleotides read TGTGCCAGCAGCCCGACAACGTACCAAGAGACCCAGTACTTC.

This clonotype was seen many times. V and J are TRBV6-1 and TRBJ2-7, with 9 bases lining up with TRBD1. The CDR3 contains 15 residues. J gave up 5 bases and V 6 bases, and 11 bases lay outside the gene matches. From germline, CDR1 is MNHNS and CDR2 SASEGT. CDR3 loop: CASSVGTGSSNEQYF. DNA of the CDR3: TGTGCCAGCAGCGTCGGGACAGGGTCTTCGAACGAGCAGTACTTC.

This clonotype occurred a few times. V is TRBV6-1 and J is TRBJ1-2; no definite D call. CDR3 length: 12 residues. V was shortened by 6 bases and J by 3 bases, with 8 bases between the two germline ends. The germline V gene has CDR1 MNHNS and CDR2 SASEGT. The CDR3 region is CASRNVDYGYTF. Here the CDR3 DNA reads TGTGCCAGCAGAAATGTAGACTATGGCTACACCTTC.

This chain joins TRBV7-8 and TRBJ2-7, with 8 bases identical to TRBD2. With 4 bases clipped from V and 0 bases from J, the junction kept 8 bases outside the gene matches. The CDR3 is 16 residues long. The germline gives CDR1 SGHVS, CDR2 FQNEAQ. The CDR3: CASSSGGSGISYEQYF. The CDR3 coding sequence is TGTGCCAGCAGCTCGGGGGGGTCGGGGATCTCCTACGAGCAGTACTTC.

The CDR3, as DNA: TGTGCCAGCAGTTTTGAAGGGGCCTATGGCTACACCTTC. It is translated as CASSFEGAYGYTF. The V gene is TRBV27, the J gene TRBJ1-2; maybe TRBD1 (5 bases). Germline V gene data show CDR1 as MNHEY and CDR2 as SMNVEV (reference sequence). V gave up 3 bases and J gave up 4 bases, with 9 bases separating them. The CDR3 consists of 13 residues.

Many counts were recorded for this clonotype. The CDR3: CASSVVGASTDTQYF. The CDR3 nucleotides are TGTGCCAGCAGCGTAGTCGGGGCTAGCACAGATACGCAGTATTTT. The V gene is TRBV9, the J gene TRBJ2-3; D possibly uses TRBD1 or TRBD2 (5 bases each). The CDR3 contains 15 residues. V dropped 0 bases and J dropped 0 bases, with 8 bases sitting between them. Germline lookup yields CDR1 SGDLS and CDR2 YYNGEE.

This clonotype was detected many times. The chain has TRBV5-1 and TRBJ2-5; D may be TRBD2 (6 bases). CDR1 SGHRS and CDR2 YFSETQ come from the germline V gene. With 1 base removed from V and 5 bases from J, the gap between germline ends came to 12 bases. The CDR3 runs 14 residues. CDR3 residues: CASSLNSAGETQYF. Written as DNA, the CDR3 is TGCGCCAGCAGCTTGAACTCTGCGGGGGAGACCCAGTACTTC.

The table lists this clonotype with many counts. This chain connects TRBV18 to TRBJ2-5, with D unresolved. This CDR3 has 12 amino acids. The germline gives CDR1 KGHSH, CDR2 LQKENI. Trimming took 4 bases from V and 3 from J, leaving 6 bases between them. The CDR3 coding sequence is TGTGCCAGCTCACTTTCCAAAGAGACCCAGTACTTC. Translated, it gives CASSLSKETQYF.